The 19 T cell receptor beta chains listed next were all sequenced from one sample in a study of memory B cells and T cells in multiple sclerosis. The repertoire was sequenced with immunoSEQ multiplex PCR; TCRdb's copy has only in-frame clones and lacks some. The sample includes about 42,000 clones, approximately 80% of them seen just once. Their antigens remain unidentified. After stimulus-free culture, autoproliferating CFSE-dim and non-proliferating CFSE-high T cells were sequenced separately. Cultures began with about 4.5x10^7 CFSE-labeled PBMCs, unstimulated for 7 days, with replicate wells pooled. The sample consisted of PBMCs from blood kept in culture. These receptors were obtained from a human donor with multiple sclerosis.

For the CDR3, the DNA is TGTGCCAGCAGTTTGCAGGGGAGCACAGATACGCAGTATTTT. Translating it yields CASSLQGSTDTQYF. The V and J genes are TRBV27 and TRBJ2-3, with D tentatively TRBD1 (6 bases). From germline, CDR1 is MNHEY and CDR2 SMNVEV (reference sequence). This CDR3 comprises 14 residues. Trimming stripped 3 bases from V and 0 bases from J, with 7 bases between.

The count of this clone is one. The rearrangement uses TRBV6-6 and TRBJ1-2, with a possible D match to TRBD1 (5 bases). Trimming pared 2 bases from V and 8 bases from J, leaving 12 bases between. Germline CDR1 reads MNHNY; CDR2 reads SVGAGI (reference sequence). The CDR3 covers 13 residues. CDR3 nucleotides: TGTGCCAGCAGTTACCAGGGTATAGAAGGCTACACCTTC. Protein product: CASSYQGIEGYTF.

This sequence joins TRBV7-8 and TRBJ2-5, with unresolved D. CDR1 and CDR2 from the germline V gene are SGHVS and FQNEAQ. This CDR3 has 14 residues. V shed 1 base and J shed 1 base, with 7 bases lying between them. The CDR3 DNA is TGTGCCAGCAGCTTAGGGGCAGTCCAAGAGACCCAGTACTTC. Translating it yields CASSLGAVQETQYF.

In the case of this clone: The junction departs from germline at one end; a sequencing error may be responsible. Other DNA sequences in the same sample also yield this CDR3. CDR3 residues: CASSLGDRPAAAFF. CDR3 nucleotide sequence: TGTGCCAGCAGTCTAGGGGACAGACCAGCCGCAGCTTTTTTT. The chain joins TRBV4-2 to TRBJ1-1; 7 nucleotides align to TRBD1. CDR3 size: 14 residues. Germline CDR1 reads LGHNA; CDR2 reads YNFKEQ.

V gene TRBV29-1 combines with J gene TRBJ2-3; TRBD1 matches 8 bases. Unmatched junction bases numbered 9, after V lost 4 bases and J lost 3 bases. Germline V CDR1 and CDR2: SQVTM, ANQGSEA. The CDR3 extends over 15 amino acids. The CDR3 nucleotides read TGCAGCGTTGGGAACCCCAGGGGGCTTACAGATACGCAGTATTTT. It translates to CSVGNPRGLTDTQYF.

The V and J genes are TRBV18 and TRBJ2-1, with 10 bases identical to TRBD1. Germline V gene data show CDR1 as KGHSH and CDR2 as LQKENI. After removal of 0 bases from V and 11 bases from J, the junction contained 4 bases not matched to a gene. This CDR3 region has 14 residues. The CDR3 region has the DNA TGTGCCAGCTCACCACCCGGGACAGGGGATCAGCAGTTCTTC. Its protein is CASSPPGTGDQQFF.

This chain links TRBV5-1 with TRBJ1-3, with D hard to call. The CDR3 sequence is 17 residues long. The V and J ends lost 0 bases and 2 bases respectively, with 15 bases between them. Germline CDR1 reads SGHRS; CDR2 reads YFSETQ. Here the CDR3 reads CASSLATYHPPGNTIYF. DNA for the CDR3: TGCGCCAGCAGCTTGGCCACATACCACCCTCCTGGAAACACCATATATTTT.

The J gene is TRBJ2-3, the V gene TRBV29-1; perhaps D is TRBD1 or TRBD2 (5 bases each). The CDR3 is 15 residues long. The V gene's germline CDR1 is SQVTM and CDR2 ANQGSEA. The ends were cut back, 4 bases at V and 6 bases at J, with 20 bases in the middle. CDR3: CSVVGGTLRSDTQYF. DNA of the CDR3: TGCAGCGTTGTTGGTGGGACCCTGAGGAGTGATACGCAGTATTTT.

CDR3 DNA: TGTGCCAGCAGCGTAGATGGCGTTATGGGCAATGAGCAGTTCTTC. This translates into CASSVDGVMGNEQFF. The J gene is TRBJ2-1, the V gene TRBV9; the D is unclear. The length of the CDR3 is 15 residues. Per the germline V gene, CDR1 is SGDLS and CDR2 is YYNGEE. V was shortened by 0 bases and J by 6 bases, with 13 bases between the two germline ends.

This sequence joins TRBV30 and TRBJ1-3; tentative D call: TRBD1 (5 bases). V shed 3 bases and J shed 4 bases, with 10 bases lying between them. CDR3 length: 13 amino acids. Germline-derived CDR1 and CDR2 are GTSNPN and SVGIG (reference sequence). The CDR3 coding sequence is TGTGCCTGGAGGCGGGACGTCGGAAACACCATATATTTT. It codes for CAWRRDVGNTIYF.

This rearrangement joins TRBV7-8 to TRBJ1-4, with TRBD1 matching over 7 bases. Trimming cost V 0 bases and J 9 bases; bases outside gene matches: 10. The CDR3 has 16 residues. In germline, CDR1 is SGHVS, CDR2 FQNEAQ. CDR3 bases: TGTGCCAGCAGCTTAGCGAGGACAGGATCAGAAAAAAAACTGTTTTTT. The encoded protein is CASSLARTGSEKKLFF.

The J gene is TRBJ2-1, the V gene TRBV25-1; D is uncertain. The CDR3 totals 13 residues. V lost 5 bases and J lost 5, with 10 bases in between. The germline V gene encodes CDR1 MGHDK and CDR2 SYGVNS. This chain's CDR3 is CASSIRRNNEQFF. CDR3 bases: TGTGCCAGCAGTATTCGCAGAAACAATGAGCAGTTCTTC.

The genes are TRBV6-5 and TRBJ2-5; 9 nucleotides line up with TRBD2. CDR3 length equals 15 residues. Trimming took 3 bases from V and 1 from J; bases not matched to a gene: 3. Germline lookup yields CDR1 MNHEY and CDR2 SVGAGI. The CDR3 reads CASSYSGGLQETQYF. For the CDR3, the DNA is TGTGCCAGCAGTTATAGCGGGGGCCTCCAAGAGACCCAGTACTTC.

The chain links TRBV2 to TRBJ2-4; TRBD1 aligns across 7 bases. Germline CDR1 is SNHLY and CDR2 is FYNNEI. V lost 6 bases to trimming and J lost 0 bases; unmatched junction nucleotides: 8. The CDR3 totals 16 residues. The CDR3 is CASRLGQVLAKNIQYF. CDR3 nucleotides: TGTGCCAGCAGATTAGGACAGGTACTAGCCAAAAACATTCAGTACTTC. The entire variable domain, with the rest obtained from reference TRBV2 and TRBJ2-4, is as follows: EPEVTQTPSHQVTQMGQEVILRCVPISNHLYFYWYRQILGQKVEFLVSFYNNEISEKSEIFDDQFSVERPDGSNFTLKIRSTKLEDSAMYFCASRLGQVLAKNIQYFGAGTRLSVL.

The rearrangement joins TRBV5-1 to TRBJ1-2, with D possibly TRBD1 on 5 matching bases. Trimming shortened V by 5 bases and J by 1 base, and 21 bases separated the two germline ends. Germline CDR1 SGHRS, CDR2 YFSETQ. The CDR3 is made up of 17 amino acids. DNA for the CDR3: TGCGCCAGCAGAATCGCCTATCGTGGGGGTCTTAACTATGGCTACACCTTC. Amino acid sequence: CASRIAYRGGLNYGYTF.

The genes are TRBV7-6 and TRBJ2-5; D gene uncertain. The J call may not be correct, given that the DNA end is closer to TRBJ2-7. Per the germline V gene, CDR1 is SGHVS and CDR2 is FNYEAQ. The CDR3 has 13 amino acids. The CDR3 DNA reads as TGTGCCAGCAGCGCCGGGCCGAACTACGAGCAGTACTTC. This translates into CASSAGPNYEQYF.

This clone has a single count. V gene TRBV9 combines with J gene TRBJ1-5; D is perhaps TRBD1 (5 bases). The CDR3 is made up of 18 amino acids. Germline-derived CDR1 and CDR2 are SGDLS and YYNGEE. The ends were cut back, 0 bases at V and 0 bases at J, with 16 bases in the middle. The CDR3 region has the DNA TGTGCCAGCAGCGTAGCTGGACTGGGGCGGTATAGCAATCAGCCCCAGCATTTT. Translation gives CASSVAGLGRYSNQPQHF.

The V call is TRBV4-2, the J call TRBJ1-6, with D unclear. Trimming pared 0 bases from V and 7 bases from J, leaving 19 bases between. The germline CDR1 and CDR2 sequences are LGHNA and YNFKEQ. The CDR3 is 18 residues long. CDR3 coding DNA: TGTGCCAGCAGCCAAGATACCCGCCCGGGCTTAATCAATTCACCCCTCCACTTT. Translated: CASSQDTRPGLINSPLHF.

V is TRBV5-1 and J is TRBJ2-1; D call uncertain. The V gene's germline CDR1 is SGHRS and CDR2 YFSETQ. The CDR3 totals 11 residues. V was shortened by 3 bases and J by 10 bases, with 8 bases between the two germline ends. The chain's CDR3 is CASSSTWEQFF. The DNA of the CDR3 is TGCGCCAGCAGCTCCACATGGGAGCAGTTCTTC.